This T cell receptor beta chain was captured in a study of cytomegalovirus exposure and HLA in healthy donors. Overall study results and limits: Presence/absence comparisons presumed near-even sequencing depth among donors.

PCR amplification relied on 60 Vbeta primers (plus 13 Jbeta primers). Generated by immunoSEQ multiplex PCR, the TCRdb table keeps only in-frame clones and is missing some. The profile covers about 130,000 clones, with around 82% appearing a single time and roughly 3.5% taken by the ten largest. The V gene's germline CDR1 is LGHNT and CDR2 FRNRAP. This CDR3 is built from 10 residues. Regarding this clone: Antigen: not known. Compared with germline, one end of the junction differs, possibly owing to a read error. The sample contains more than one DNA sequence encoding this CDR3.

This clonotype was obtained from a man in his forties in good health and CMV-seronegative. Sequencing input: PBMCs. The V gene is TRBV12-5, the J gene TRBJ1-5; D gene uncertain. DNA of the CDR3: TGTGCTCGCGGGAATCAACCCCAGCATTTT. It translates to CARGNQPQHF. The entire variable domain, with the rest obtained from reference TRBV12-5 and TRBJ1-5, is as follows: DARVTQTPRHKVTEMGQEVTMRCQPILGHNTVFWYRQTMMQGLELLAYFRNRAPLDDSGMPKDRFSAEMPDATLATLKIQPSEPRDSAVYFCARGNQPQHFGDGTRLSIL.